These 4 T cell receptor beta chains were sequenced from one sample in a study of a mutant IDH1 vaccine in newly diagnosed glioma. Libraries were prepared by immunoSEQ multiplex PCR; TCRdb keeps only in-frame clonotypes and omits some of them. The sample contains about 60,000 clones, over 80% of which appear only once. Antigens of these TCRs are unknown. Specified time point: week 23, last vaccination. With topical imiquimod, each dose of the vaccine consisted of 300 ug of mutant IDH1 20-mer peptide. Source: PBMCs, taken from a glioma patient whose treatment included an IDH1 peptide vaccine. The receptor source for this set is a man aged 40-50 years with glioma.

The chain joins TRBV13 to TRBJ2-5; TRBD2 is a possible D gene (7 bases). Looked up from germline, CDR1 is PRHDT and CDR2 is FYEKMQ (reference sequence). Trimming took off 8 bases at V and 5 bases at J, with 18 bases between the two ends. The CDR3 is 14 amino acids. The CDR3 protein is CASAPGGRGETQYF. CDR3 bases: TGTGCCAGCGCCCCCGGGGGGCGCGGGGAGACCCAGTACTTC.

The V and J genes are TRBV7-9 and TRBJ2-7, with D perhaps matching TRBD2 (5 bases). The CDR3 sequence is 13 residues long. Germline V CDR1 and CDR2: SEHNR, FQNEAQ (reference sequence). V dropped 5 bases and J dropped 9 bases, with 17 bases sitting between them. The CDR3 DNA reads as TGTGCCAGCAGCCATAGCCTGGACTCCCGGCAGTACTTC. The encoded protein is CASSHSLDSRQYF.

This clone is a singleton in its sample. CDR3: CASSLWSGANVLTF. CDR3 coding DNA: TGTGCCAGCAGTCTTTGGTCTGGGGCCAACGTCCTGACTTTC. The rearrangement joins TRBV2 to TRBJ2-6, with no clear D. CDR1 SNHLY and CDR2 FYNNEI come from the germline V gene. This CDR3 contains 14 residues. The V gene lost 5 bases and the J gene lost 1 base, with 6 bases spanning the gap.

In its sample, this clone was seen once. The rearrangement joins TRBV27 to TRBJ2-7, with 7 nucleotides matching TRBD1. Trimming took 2 bases from V and 4 from J; bases not matched to a gene: 2. This CDR3 is 13 amino acids long. Per the germline V gene, CDR1 is MNHEY and CDR2 is SMNVEV (reference sequence). The DNA for the CDR3 is TGTGCCAGCAGTTTAAACAGGGGATACGAGCAGTACTTC. Translated, it gives CASSLNRGYEQYF.